This T cell receptor (beta chain) was identified in a study of T-cell memory formation after mild COVID-19. TCRdb redid the calling of the 5' RACE reads with MiXCR, one entry per CDR3 protein. The sample holds 450,000 or so distinct CDR3 sequences, around a quarter seen once. Worth noting for this clonotype: Its antigen is unknown.

The length of the CDR3 is 14 residues. Trimming removed 3 bases at V and 1 base at J, with 9 bases between. Germline CDR1 SGHTA, CDR2 FQGNSA. Study-level points and caveats: Some clones that responded turned up in pre-infection memory, which suggests that cross-reactive memory joined in.

The sample comprised PBMCs or a T cell subset sorted from them (not recorded which). The receptor was isolated from an adult woman who had mild COVID-19 (a few samples of this study predate the infection). Cell type and time point are not known. The chain joins TRBV7-2 to TRBJ1-1; D is unresolved. CDR3 nucleotides: TGTGCCAGCAGCTTCGGGGTACCGAACACTGAAGCTTTCTTT. The encoded protein is CASSFGVPNTEAFF.